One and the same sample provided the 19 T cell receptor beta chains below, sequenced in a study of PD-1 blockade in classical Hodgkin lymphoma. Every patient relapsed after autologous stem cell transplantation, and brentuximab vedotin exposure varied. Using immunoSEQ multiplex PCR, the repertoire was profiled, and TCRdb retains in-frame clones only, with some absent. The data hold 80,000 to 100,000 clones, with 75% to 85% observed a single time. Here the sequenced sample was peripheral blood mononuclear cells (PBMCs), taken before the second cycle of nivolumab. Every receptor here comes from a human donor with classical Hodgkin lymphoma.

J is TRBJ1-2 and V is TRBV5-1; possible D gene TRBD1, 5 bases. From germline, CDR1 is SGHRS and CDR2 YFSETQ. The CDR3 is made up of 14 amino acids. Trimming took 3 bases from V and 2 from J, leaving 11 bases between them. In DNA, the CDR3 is TGCGCCAGCAGCTCCCCGGACACGAACTATGGCTACACCTTC. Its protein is CASSSPDTNYGYTF.

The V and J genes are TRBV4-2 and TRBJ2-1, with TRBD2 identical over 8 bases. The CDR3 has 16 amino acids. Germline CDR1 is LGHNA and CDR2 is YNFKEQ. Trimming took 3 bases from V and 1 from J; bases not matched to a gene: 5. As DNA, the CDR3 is TGTGCCAGCAGCCATGTAAGCGGGAGTTCCTACAATGAGCAGTTCTTC. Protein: CASSHVSGSSYNEQFF.

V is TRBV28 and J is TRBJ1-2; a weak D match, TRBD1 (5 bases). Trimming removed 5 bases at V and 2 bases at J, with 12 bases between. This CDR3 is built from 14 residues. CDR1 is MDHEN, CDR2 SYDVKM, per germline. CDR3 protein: CASSRDQLNYGYTF. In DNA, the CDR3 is TGTGCCAGCAGTCGGGACCAATTGAACTATGGCTACACCTTC.

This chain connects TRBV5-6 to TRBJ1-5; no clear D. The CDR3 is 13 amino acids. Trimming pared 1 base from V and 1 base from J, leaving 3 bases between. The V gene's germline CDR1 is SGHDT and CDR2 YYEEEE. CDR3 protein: CASSLRSNQPQHF. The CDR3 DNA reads TGTGCCAGCAGCTTGAGGAGCAATCAGCCCCAGCATTTT.

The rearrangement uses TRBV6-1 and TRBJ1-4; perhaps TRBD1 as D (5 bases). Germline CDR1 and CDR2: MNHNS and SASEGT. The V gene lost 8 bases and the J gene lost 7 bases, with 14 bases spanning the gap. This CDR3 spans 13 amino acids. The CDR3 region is CASGAGLAEKLFF. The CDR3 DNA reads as TGTGCCAGCGGGGCAGGGTTGGCTGAAAAACTGTTTTTT.

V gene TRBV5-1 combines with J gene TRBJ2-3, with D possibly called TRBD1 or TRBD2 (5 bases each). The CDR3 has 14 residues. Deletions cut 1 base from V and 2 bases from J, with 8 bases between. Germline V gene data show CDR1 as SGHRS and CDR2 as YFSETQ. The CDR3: CASSLRGPTDTQYF. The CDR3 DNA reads TGCGCCAGCAGCTTGAGGGGACCCACAGATACGCAGTATTTT.

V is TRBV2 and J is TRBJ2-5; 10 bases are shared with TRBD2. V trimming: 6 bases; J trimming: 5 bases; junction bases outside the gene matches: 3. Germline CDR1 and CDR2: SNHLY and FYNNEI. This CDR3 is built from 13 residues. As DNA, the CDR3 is TGTGCCAGCAGACTAGCGGGATTGGAGACCCAGTACTTC. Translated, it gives CASRLAGLETQYF.

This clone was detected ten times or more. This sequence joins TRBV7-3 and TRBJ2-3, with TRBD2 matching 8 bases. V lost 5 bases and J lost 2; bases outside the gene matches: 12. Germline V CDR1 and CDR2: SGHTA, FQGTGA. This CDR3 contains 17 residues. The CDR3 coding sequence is TGTGCCAGCAGCCCGAGCCATATAGCGGGGCACACAGATACGCAGTATTTT. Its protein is CASSPSHIAGHTDTQYF.

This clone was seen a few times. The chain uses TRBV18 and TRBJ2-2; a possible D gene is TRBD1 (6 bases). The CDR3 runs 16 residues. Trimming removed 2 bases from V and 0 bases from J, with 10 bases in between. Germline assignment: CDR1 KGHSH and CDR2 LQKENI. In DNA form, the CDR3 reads TGTGCCAGCTCACCAGGGGGCGCAGCGAACACCGGGGAGCTGTTTTTT. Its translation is CASSPGGAANTGELFF.

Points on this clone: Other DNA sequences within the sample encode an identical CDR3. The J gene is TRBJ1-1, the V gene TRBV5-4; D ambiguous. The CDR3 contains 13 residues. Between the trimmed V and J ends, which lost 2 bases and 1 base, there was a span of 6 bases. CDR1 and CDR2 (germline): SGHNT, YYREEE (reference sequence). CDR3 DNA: TGTGCCAGCAGCTTTTCGGAGAACACTGAAGCTTTCTTT. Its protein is CASSFSENTEAFF. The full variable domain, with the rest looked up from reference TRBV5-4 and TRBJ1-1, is ETGVTQSPTHLIKTRGQQVTLRCSSQSGHNTVSWYQQALGQGPQFIFQYYREEENGRGNFPPRFSGLQFPNYSSELNVNALELDDSALYLCASSFSENTEAFFGQGTRLTVV.

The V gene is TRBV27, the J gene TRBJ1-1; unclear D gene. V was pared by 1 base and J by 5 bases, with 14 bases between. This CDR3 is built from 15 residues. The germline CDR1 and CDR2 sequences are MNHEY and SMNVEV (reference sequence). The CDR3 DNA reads TGTGCCAGCAGTTTATTATCCCAAAGAGGGACTGAAGCTTTCTTT. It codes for CASSLLSQRGTEAFF.

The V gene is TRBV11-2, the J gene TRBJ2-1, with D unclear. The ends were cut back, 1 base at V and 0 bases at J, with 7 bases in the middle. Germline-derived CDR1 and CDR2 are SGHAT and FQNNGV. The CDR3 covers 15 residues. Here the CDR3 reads CASSLVSNSYNEQFF. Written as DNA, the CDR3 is TGTGCCAGCAGCTTAGTTTCAAACTCCTACAATGAGCAGTTCTTC.

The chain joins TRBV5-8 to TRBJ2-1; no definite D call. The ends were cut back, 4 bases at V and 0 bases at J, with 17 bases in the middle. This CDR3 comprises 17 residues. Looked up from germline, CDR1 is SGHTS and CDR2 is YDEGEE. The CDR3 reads CASSPMWSYSSYNEQFF. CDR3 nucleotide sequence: TGTGCCAGCAGCCCCATGTGGTCCTATTCCTCCTACAATGAGCAGTTCTTC.

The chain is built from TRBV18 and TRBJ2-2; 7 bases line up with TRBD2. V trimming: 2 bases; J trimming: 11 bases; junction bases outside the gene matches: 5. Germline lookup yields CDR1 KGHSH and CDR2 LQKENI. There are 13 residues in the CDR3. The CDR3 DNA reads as TGTGCCAGCTCACCAGGGGCGGGAGTAGAGCTGTTTTTT. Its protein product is CASSPGAGVELFF.

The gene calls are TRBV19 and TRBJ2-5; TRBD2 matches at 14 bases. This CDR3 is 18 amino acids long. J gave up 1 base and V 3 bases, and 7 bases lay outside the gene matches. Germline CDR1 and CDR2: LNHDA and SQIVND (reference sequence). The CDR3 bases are TGTGCCAGTAGTATGGGACGAGGACTAGCGGGAGGCCAAGAGACCCAGTACTTC. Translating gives CASSMGRGLAGGQETQYF.

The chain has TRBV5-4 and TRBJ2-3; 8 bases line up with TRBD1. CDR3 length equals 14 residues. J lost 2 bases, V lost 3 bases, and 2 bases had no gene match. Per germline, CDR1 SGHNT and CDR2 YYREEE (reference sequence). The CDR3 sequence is CASSWDRNTDTQYF. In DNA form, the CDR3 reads TGTGCCAGCAGCTGGGACAGGAACACAGATACGCAGTATTTT.

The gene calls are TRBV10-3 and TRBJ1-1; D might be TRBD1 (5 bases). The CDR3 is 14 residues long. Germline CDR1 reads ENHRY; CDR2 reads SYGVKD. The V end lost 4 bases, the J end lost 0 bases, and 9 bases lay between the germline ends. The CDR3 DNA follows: TGTGCCATCAGTGGGGGCCCCATGAACACTGAAGCTTTCTTT. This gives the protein CAISGGPMNTEAFF.

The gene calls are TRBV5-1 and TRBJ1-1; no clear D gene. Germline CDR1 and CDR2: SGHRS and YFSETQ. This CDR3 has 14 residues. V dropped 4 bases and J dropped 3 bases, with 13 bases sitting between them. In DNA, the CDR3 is TGCGCCAGCAGCCCCCCGGAAGGGTACACTGAAGCTTTCTTT. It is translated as CASSPPEGYTEAFF.

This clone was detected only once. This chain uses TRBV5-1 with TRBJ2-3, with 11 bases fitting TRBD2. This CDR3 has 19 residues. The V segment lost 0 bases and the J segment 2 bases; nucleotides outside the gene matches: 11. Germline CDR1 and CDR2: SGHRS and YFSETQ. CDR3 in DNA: TGCGCCAGCAGCTTGGCTCGGACTAGCGGGTGGATGGACACAGATACGCAGTATTTT. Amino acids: CASSLARTSGWMDTDTQYF.